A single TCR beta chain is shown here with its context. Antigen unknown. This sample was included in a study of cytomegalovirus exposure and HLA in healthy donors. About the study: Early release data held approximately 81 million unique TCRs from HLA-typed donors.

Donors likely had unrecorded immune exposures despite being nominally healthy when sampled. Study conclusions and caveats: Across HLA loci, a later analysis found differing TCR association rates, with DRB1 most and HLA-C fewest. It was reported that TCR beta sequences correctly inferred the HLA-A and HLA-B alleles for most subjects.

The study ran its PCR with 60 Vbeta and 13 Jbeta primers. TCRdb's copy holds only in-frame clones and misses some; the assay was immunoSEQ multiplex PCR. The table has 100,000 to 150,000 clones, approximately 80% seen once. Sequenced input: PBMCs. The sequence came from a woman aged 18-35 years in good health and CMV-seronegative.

The CDR3 region has the DNA TGCAGCGATACAGGGGTTACTGAAGCTTTCTTT. Protein sequence: CSDTGVTEAFF. J is TRBJ1-1 and V is TRBV29-1; 7 bases fit TRBD1. CDR3 size: 11 residues. The germline V gene has CDR1 SQVTM and CDR2 ANQGSEA. Trimming at V came to 7 bases and at J to 5 bases, leaving 4 bases not matched to a gene.